One and the same sample provided the 2 T cell receptor beta chains below, sequenced in a study of cytomegalovirus exposure and HLA in healthy donors. Sequencing was performed with immunoSEQ multiplex PCR; in TCRdb, only in-frame clones are kept and a portion is missing. The repertoire has about 140,000 clones, about four fifths of them found once; the top ten carry approximately 1.4%. Source material: PBMCs. The receptors were sampled from a woman under 40 in good health and CMV-seronegative.

V usage is TRBV30 and J usage is TRBJ2-3; 7 bases line up with TRBD2. The junction had 3 bases not matched to a gene; V was cut back by 0 bases and J by 0 bases. This CDR3 comprises 15 residues. The germline V gene encodes CDR1 GTSNPN and CDR2 SVGIG (reference sequence). CDR3 nucleotide sequence: TGTGCCTGGAGTGTACTAGCGCTTAGCACAGATACGCAGTATTTT. It yields the protein CAWSVLALSTDTQYF. Full variable domain (missing parts from reference TRBV30 and TRBJ2-3): SQTIHQWPATLVQPVGSPLSLECTVEGTSNPNLYWYRQAAGRGLQLLFYSVGIGQISSEVPQNLSASRPQDRQFILSSKKLLLSDSGFYLCAWSVLALSTDTQYFGPGTRLTVL.

This clone came up a few times. This sequence joins TRBV27 and TRBJ2-7; possible D gene TRBD2, 5 bases. Per the germline V gene, CDR1 is MNHEY and CDR2 is SMNVEV (reference sequence). Trimming stripped 6 bases from V and 0 bases from J, with 6 bases between. CDR3 length: 12 amino acids. The CDR3 protein is CASSGDSYEQYF. DNA of the CDR3: TGTGCCAGCAGCGGGGACTCCTACGAGCAGTACTTC.